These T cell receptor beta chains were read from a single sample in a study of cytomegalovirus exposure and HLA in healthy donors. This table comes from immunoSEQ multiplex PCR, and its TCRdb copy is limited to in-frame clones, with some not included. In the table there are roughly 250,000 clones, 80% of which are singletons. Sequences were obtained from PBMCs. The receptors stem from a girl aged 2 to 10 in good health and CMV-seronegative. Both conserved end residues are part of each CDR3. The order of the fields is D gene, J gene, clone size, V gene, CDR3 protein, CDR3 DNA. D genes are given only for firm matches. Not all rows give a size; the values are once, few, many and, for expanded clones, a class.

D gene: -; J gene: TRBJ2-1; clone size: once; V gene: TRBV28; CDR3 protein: CASRQTGNNEQFF; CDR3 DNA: TGTGCCAGCAGACAAACAGGGAACAATGAGCAGTTCTTC
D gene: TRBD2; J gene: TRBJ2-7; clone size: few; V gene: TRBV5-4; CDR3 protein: CASSLGGRLARYIRYEQYF; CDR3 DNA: TGTGCCAGCAGCTTGGGGGGCCGACTAGCCCGGTATATTCGCTACGAGCAGTACTTC
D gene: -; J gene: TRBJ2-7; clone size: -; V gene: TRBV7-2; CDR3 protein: CASSLGARGIHQDF; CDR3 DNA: TGTGCCAGCAGCTTAGGGGCCAGGGGTATCCACCAAGACTTC
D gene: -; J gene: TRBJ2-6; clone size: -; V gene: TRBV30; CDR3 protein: CACPGGRPPRAGANVLTF; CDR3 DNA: TGTGCCTGCCCTGGGGGCAGACCACCTCGGGCTGGGGCCAACGTCCTGACTTTC
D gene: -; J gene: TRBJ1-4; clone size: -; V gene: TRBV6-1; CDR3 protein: CASSEAGGGGEKLFF; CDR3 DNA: TGTGCCAGCAGTGAAGCGGGCGGAGGAGGTGAAAAACTGTTTTTT
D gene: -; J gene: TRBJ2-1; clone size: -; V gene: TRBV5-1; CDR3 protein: CASSLHRGAEYNEQFF; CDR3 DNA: TGCGCCAGCAGCTTGCACCGGGGAGCGGAATACAATGAGCAGTTCTTC
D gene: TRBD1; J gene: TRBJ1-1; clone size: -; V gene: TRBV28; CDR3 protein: CASRVGGGGSRTEAFF; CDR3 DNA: TGTGCCAGCAGGGTAGGAGGGGGCGGTTCGCGCACTGAAGCTTTCTTT
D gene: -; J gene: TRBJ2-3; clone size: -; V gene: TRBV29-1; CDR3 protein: CSVAWAGDNLDTQYF; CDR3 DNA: TGCAGCGTTGCTTGGGCAGGGGATAATTTAGATACGCAGTATTTT
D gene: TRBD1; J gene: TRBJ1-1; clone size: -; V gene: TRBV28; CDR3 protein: CASTDGQGVSEAFF; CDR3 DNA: TGTGCCAGCACAGACGGACAGGGGGTGTCTGAAGCTTTCTTT
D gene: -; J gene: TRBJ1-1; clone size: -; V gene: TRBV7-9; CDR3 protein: CASSLVRASGETEAFF; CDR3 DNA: TGTGCCAGCAGCTTAGTCAGGGCCTCGGGGGAAACTGAAGCTTTCTTT
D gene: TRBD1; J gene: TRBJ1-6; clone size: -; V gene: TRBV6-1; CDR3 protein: CASILDRAGPLHF; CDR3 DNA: TGTGCCAGCATTCTTGACAGGGCTGGACCCCTCCACTTT
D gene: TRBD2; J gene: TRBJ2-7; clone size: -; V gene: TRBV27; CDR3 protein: CASSTRTSGSYEQYF; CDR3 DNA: TGTGCCAGCAGTACGCGGACTAGCGGGAGTTACGAGCAGTACTTC
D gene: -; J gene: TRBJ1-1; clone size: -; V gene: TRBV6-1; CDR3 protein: CASPLTGNTEAFF; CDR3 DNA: TGTGCCAGCCCCCTGACAGGGAACACTGAAGCTTTCTTT
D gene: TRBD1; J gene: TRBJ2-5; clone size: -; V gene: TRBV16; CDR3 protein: CASSQDEKGQGRRTQYF; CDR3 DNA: TGTGCCAGCAGCCAAGACGAAAAAGGACAGGGCCGGCGGACCCAGTACTTC
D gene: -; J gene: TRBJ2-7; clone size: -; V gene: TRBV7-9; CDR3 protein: CASSLAGGSSYEQYF; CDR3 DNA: TGTGCCAGCAGCTTAGCCGGAGGTTCCTCCTACGAGCAGTACTTC
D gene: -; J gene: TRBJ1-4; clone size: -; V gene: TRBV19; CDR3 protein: CASSRPGFNEKLFF; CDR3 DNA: TGTGCCAGTAGTAGACCGGGATTCAATGAAAAACTGTTTTTT
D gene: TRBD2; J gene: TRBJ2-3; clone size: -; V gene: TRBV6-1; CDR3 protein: CASSAELAGGRDTQYF; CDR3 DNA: TGTGCCAGCAGTGCCGAACTAGCGGGAGGACGTGATACGCAGTATTTT
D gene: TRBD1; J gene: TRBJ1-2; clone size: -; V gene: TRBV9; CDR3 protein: CASSVGGTGGRGYTF; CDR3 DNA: TGTGCCAGCAGCGTAGGAGGGACAGGGGGCAGAGGCTACACCTTC
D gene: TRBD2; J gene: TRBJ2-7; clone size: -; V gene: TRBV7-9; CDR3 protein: CASSLAVRGDSYEQYF; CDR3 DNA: TGTGCCAGCAGCTTAGCGGTGCGGGGGGACTCCTACGAGCAGTACTTC
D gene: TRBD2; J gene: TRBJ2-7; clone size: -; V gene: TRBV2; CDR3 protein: CASSATSGVGYEQYF; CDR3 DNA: TGTGCCAGCAGTGCGACTAGCGGGGTTGGCTACGAGCAGTACTTC
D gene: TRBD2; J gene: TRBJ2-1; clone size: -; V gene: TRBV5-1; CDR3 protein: CASTELAGGNEQFF; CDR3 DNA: TGCGCCAGCACCGAACTAGCGGGGGGAAATGAGCAGTTCTTC
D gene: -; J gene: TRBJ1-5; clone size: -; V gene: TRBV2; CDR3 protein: CASSEQLGNQPQHF; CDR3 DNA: TGTGCCAGCAGTGAACAACTGGGCAATCAGCCCCAGCATTTT
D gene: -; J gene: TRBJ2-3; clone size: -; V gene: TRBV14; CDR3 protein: CASSPLSIGTDTQYF; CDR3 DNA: TGTGCCAGCAGCCCACTGAGTATTGGCACAGATACGCAGTATTTT
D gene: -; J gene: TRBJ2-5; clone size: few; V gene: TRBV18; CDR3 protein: CASSPGLGAQETQYF; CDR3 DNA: TGTGCCAGCTCACCAGGTCTAGGGGCCCAAGAGACCCAGTACTTC
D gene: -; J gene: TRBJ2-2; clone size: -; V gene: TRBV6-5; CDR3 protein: CASSPQGGNTGELFF; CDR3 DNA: TGTGCCAGCAGCCCCCAGGGGGGGAACACCGGGGAGCTGTTTTTT
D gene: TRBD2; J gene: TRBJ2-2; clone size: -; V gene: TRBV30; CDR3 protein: CAWRGLADYTGELFF; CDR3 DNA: TGTGCCTGGAGGGGACTAGCGGATTACACCGGGGAGCTGTTTTTT
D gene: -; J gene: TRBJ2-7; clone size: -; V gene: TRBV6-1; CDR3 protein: CASSSSRLYYEQYF; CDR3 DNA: TGTGCCAGCAGTTCTAGTCGTTTATACTACGAGCAGTACTTC
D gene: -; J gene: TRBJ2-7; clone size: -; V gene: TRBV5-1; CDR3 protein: CASSLNPGYEQYF; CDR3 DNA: TGCGCCAGCAGCTTGAATCCAGGCTACGAGCAGTACTTC
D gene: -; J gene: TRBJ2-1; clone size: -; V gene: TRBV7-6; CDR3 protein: CASSFLGGGGHEQFF; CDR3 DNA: TGTGCCAGCAGCTTCCTAGGGGGCGGGGGGCATGAGCAGTTCTTC
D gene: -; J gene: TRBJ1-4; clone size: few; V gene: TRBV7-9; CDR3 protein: CASRWAGSGEKLFF; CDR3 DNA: TGTGCCAGCAGATGGGCGGGGTCCGGGGAAAAACTGTTTTTT
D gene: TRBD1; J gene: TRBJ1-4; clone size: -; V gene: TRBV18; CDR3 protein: CASSHSRTGVVIGDEKLFF; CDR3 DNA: TGTGCCAGCTCACACTCGCGGACAGGGGTGGTTATAGGGGATGAAAAACTGTTTTTT
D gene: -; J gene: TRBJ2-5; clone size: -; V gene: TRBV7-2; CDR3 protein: CASSKTATTQYF; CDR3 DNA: TGTGCCAGCAGCAAAACTGCCACGACCCAGTACTTC
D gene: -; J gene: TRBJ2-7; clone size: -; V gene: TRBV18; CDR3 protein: CASSPPEGREQYF; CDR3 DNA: TGTGCCAGCTCACCGCCCGAGGGGAGGGAGCAGTACTTC
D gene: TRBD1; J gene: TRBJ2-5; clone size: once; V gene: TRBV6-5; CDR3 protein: CASSYVTGEETQYF; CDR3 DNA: TGTGCCAGCAGTTATGTGACAGGGGAGGAGACCCAGTACTTC
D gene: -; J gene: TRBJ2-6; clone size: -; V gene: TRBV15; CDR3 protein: CATSKGWTESSGANVLTF; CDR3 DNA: TGTGCCACCAGCAAAGGTTGGACTGAGAGCTCTGGGGCCAACGTCCTGACTTTC
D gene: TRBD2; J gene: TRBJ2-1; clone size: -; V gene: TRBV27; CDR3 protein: CASRPSGGSEQFF; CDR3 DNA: TGTGCCAGCAGACCTAGCGGGGGGAGTGAGCAGTTCTTC
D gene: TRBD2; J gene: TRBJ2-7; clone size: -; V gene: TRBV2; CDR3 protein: CASRDSGGATYEQYF; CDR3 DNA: TGTGCCAGCAGAGATTCGGGGGGGGCCACCTACGAGCAGTACTTC
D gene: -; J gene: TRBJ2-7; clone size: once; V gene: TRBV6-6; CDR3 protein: CASSYRTGDEQYF; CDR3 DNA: TGTGCCAGCAGTTACAGGACGGGAGACGAGCAGTACTTC
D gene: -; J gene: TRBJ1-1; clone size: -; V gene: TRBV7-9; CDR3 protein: CASSLYGTEAFF; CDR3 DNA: TGTGCCAGCAGCCTGTACGGCACTGAAGCTTTCTTT
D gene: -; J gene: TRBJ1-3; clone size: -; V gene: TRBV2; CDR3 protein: CASRGSSGNTIYF; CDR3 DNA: TGTGCCAGCAGGGGGAGCTCTGGAAACACCATATATTTT
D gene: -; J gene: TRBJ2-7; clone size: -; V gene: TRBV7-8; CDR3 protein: CASSLASAASYEQYF; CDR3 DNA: TGTGCCAGCAGCTTAGCCTCGGCAGCGAGCTACGAGCAGTACTTC
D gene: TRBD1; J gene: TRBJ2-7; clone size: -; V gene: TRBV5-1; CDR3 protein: CASSRRSGQGSYEQYF; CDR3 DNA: TGCGCCAGCAGTCGGAGGTCGGGACAGGGTTCATACGAGCAGTACTTC